A single T cell receptor beta chain is shown here with its context. The sample originates from a study of control samples from healthy donors and cancer patients. TCRdb's copy holds only in-frame clones and misses some; the assay was immunoSEQ multiplex PCR. The sample includes about 180,000 clones, around 90% of them seen just once. CDR3 length: 14 amino acids. V lost 4 bases to trimming and J lost 7 bases, with 17 bases between them. Germline CDR1 and CDR2: SQVTM and ANQGSEA. The receptor's source is a woman in her forties or fifties in good health. The rearrangement joins TRBV29-1 to TRBJ2-1; tentative D call: TRBD1 (5 bases). Material: blood. The CDR3 DNA reads as TGCAGCGTTGGCTACTTTCTAAAGGGGAATGAGCAGTTCTTC. The encoded protein is CSVGYFLKGNEQFF.